The 26 T cell receptor beta chains below come from one sample, sequenced in a study of response to subunit inactivated influenza vaccine. MiXCR was run by TCRdb on the RT-PCR reads, yielding one entry per CDR3 protein. The sample consists of around 530,000 distinct CDR3 sequences, approximately 10% of them appearing once. This specimen was PBMCs from blood, taken on the day of vaccination. These receptors all come from a man aged 50-60 years who received an inactivated influenza vaccine.

This chain connects TRBV10-2 to TRBJ2-7; 11 nucleotides line up with TRBD1. Germline V gene lookup returns CDR1 WSHSY and CDR2 SAAADI. The V and J ends lost 6 bases and 6 bases, in that order; junction bases with no gene match: 7. The CDR3 runs 14 residues. Here the CDR3 reads CASRRTGTGGEQYF. The CDR3 DNA is TGCGCCAGCAGGAGAACCGGGACAGGGGGCGAGCAGTACTTC.

V is TRBV6-5 and J is TRBJ2-1; 12 bases match TRBD2. The germline gives CDR1 MNHEY, CDR2 SVGAGI. The CDR3 has 18 residues. J was trimmed by 4 bases and V by 0 bases; bases with no gene match: 7. Here the CDR3 DNA reads TGTGCCAGCAGTTACTCGACGGCTAGCGGGGGGGCATACAATGAGCAGTTCTTC. Amino acid sequence: CASSYSTASGGAYNEQFF.

This clonotype has a count of ten or more. The chain joins TRBV10-3 to TRBJ2-7, with D maybe TRBD2 (5 bases). This CDR3 spans 15 amino acids. With 2 bases removed from V and 6 bases from J, the gap between germline ends came to 17 bases. Germline V gene data show CDR1 as ENHRY and CDR2 as SYGVKD. Written as DNA, the CDR3 is TGTGCCATCAGTGAGGACTATCTCTACGACTCCGAGCAGTACTTC. Its protein product is CAISEDYLYDSEQYF.

This clonotype has more than one count but fewer than ten. V is TRBV5-1 and J is TRBJ2-5, with a weak D call TRBD2 (6 bases). V was clipped by 4 bases and J by 3 bases, with 22 bases between them. CDR1 is SGHRS and CDR2 is YFSETQ in the germline V gene. This CDR3 is 17 amino acids long. CDR3 sequence reads: CASSPNPGGGGKETQYF. The CDR3 coding sequence is TGCGCCAGCAGCCCGAACCCCGGGGGAGGAGGAAAAGAGACCCAGTACTTC. Based on the CDR3 plus reference TRBV5-1 and TRBJ2-5, the full variable domain is KAGVTQTPRYLIKTRGQQVTLSCSPISGHRSVSWYQQTPGQGLQFLFEYFSETQRNKGNFPGRFSGRQFSNSRSEMNVSTLELGDSALYLCASSPNPGGGGKETQYFGPGTRLLVL.

This clonotype has a count of ten or more. This chain connects TRBV28 to TRBJ2-1; the D gene is possibly TRBD1 (5 bases). Trimming stripped 5 bases from V and 7 bases from J, with 18 bases between. Germline assignment: CDR1 MDHEN and CDR2 SYDVKM. This CDR3 has 15 amino acids. CDR3 nucleotides: TGTGCCAGCAGTACCGACAGTGGAAGTCGAAATGAGCAGTTCTTC. This codes for CASSTDSGSRNEQFF.

This clonotype has ten or more counts. The rearrangement uses TRBV20-1 and TRBJ2-1, with a weak D call TRBD1 (6 bases). The CDR3 runs to 15 residues. The ends were cut back, 1 base at V and 8 bases at J, with 18 bases in the middle. In germline, CDR1 is DFQATT, CDR2 SNEGSKA (reference sequence). CDR3 loop: CSARVQGNSRDEQFF. The DNA for the CDR3 is TGCAGTGCTAGAGTCCAGGGGAACTCCCGGGATGAGCAGTTCTTC.

This chain connects TRBV6-2 or TRBV6-3 to TRBJ2-7; 8 bases match TRBD2. CDR1 is MNHEY, CDR2 SVGEGT, per germline. This CDR3 comprises 16 residues. With 2 bases clipped from V and 7 bases from J, the junction kept 13 bases outside the gene matches. The CDR3 sequence: CASSYVLAGNPKEQYF. The CDR3 coding sequence is TGTGCCAGCAGTTACGTGTTAGCGGGAAACCCTAAAGAGCAGTACTTC.

The chain links TRBV27 to TRBJ2-3; possibly TRBD2 for D (6 bases). Trimming pared 4 bases from V and 0 bases from J, leaving 20 bases between. Germline CDR1 and CDR2: MNHEY and SMNVEV (reference sequence). The CDR3 is 18 residues long. The CDR3 region is CASSSSLRDWKSTDTQYF. In DNA form, the CDR3 reads TGTGCCAGCAGTTCCAGCCTCCGGGACTGGAAAAGCACAGATACGCAGTATTTT.

The sample holds one count of this clonotype. This rearrangement joins TRBV7-6 to TRBJ2-2, with TRBD2 matching over 11 bases. The CDR3 has 16 residues. In germline, CDR1 is SGHVS, CDR2 FNYEAQ. V shed 2 bases and J 5 bases; nucleotides not matched to a gene: 4. The CDR3 region is CASSLRSSGGTGELFF. The CDR3 DNA is TGTGCCAGCAGCTTAAGGTCTAGCGGGGGGACCGGGGAGCTGTTTTTT.

This clonotype was observed at least ten times. The genes are TRBV19 and TRBJ2-7; D might be TRBD1 or TRBD2, each matching 8 bases. Germline values: CDR1 LNHDA, CDR2 SQIVND (reference sequence). Trimming left V 5 bases short and J 3 bases short, with 29 bases between. The CDR3 spans 19 residues. In DNA, the CDR3 is TGTGCCAGTAGTCCGGCAGGGGGCTTGGTCAAGCGGGGGAGCTACGAGCAGTACTTC. Its translation is CASSPAGGLVKRGSYEQYF. Full variable domain (missing parts from reference TRBV19 and TRBJ2-7): DGGITQSPKYLFRKEGQNVTLSCEQNLNHDAMYWYRQDPGQGLRLIYYSQIVNDFQKGDIAEGYSVSREKKESFPLTVTSAQKNPTAFYLCASSPAGGLVKRGSYEQYFGPGTRLTVT.

This clonotype appeared a few times. The chain has TRBV5-1 and TRBJ2-3; 9 positions match TRBD2. Trimming removed 4 bases from V and 0 bases from J; junction bases left unmatched: 9. This CDR3 has 17 residues. In germline, CDR1 is SGHRS, CDR2 YFSETQ. DNA of the CDR3: TGCGCCAGCAGCCAATCCAGCGGGGGGTCTAGCACAGATACGCAGTATTTT. Translation: CASSQSSGGSSTDTQYF.

The rearrangement uses TRBV2 and TRBJ2-1, with D unclear. Germline lookup yields CDR1 SNHLY and CDR2 FYNNEI. Trimming took 4 bases from V and 9 from J, leaving 10 bases between them. This CDR3 contains 12 residues. CDR3 DNA: TGTGCCAGCAGTGGACACGGTGGTGAGCAGTTCTTC. Protein sequence: CASSGHGGEQFF. The full variable domain, with the rest looked up from reference TRBV2 and TRBJ2-1, is EPEVTQTPSHQVTQMGQEVILRCVPISNHLYFYWYRQILGQKVEFLVSFYNNEISEKSEIFDDQFSVERPDGSNFTLKIRSTKLEDSAMYFCASSGHGGEQFFGPGTRLTVL.

The table lists this clonotype with many counts. The chain uses TRBV29-1 and TRBJ2-1, with D possibly matching TRBD1 (5 bases). The CDR3 contains 14 residues. Germline CDR1 and CDR2: SQVTM and ANQGSEA. Trimming shortened V by 4 bases and J by 6 bases, and 16 bases separated the two germline ends. The CDR3: CSVGMRQSGNEQFF. CDR3 in DNA: TGCAGCGTTGGTATGAGACAGTCGGGCAATGAGCAGTTCTTC.

This clonotype was seen many times. The rearrangement uses TRBV28 and TRBJ2-2; 7 nucleotides match TRBD2. Germline V lookup: CDR1 MDHEN, CDR2 SYDVKM. There are 14 residues in the CDR3. The V gene end was trimmed by 8 bases and the J gene end by 5 bases; junction bases not matched to a gene: 8. CDR3 sequence (DNA): TGTGCCAGCGAGGGAGGGAGTAGGACCGGGGAGCTGTTTTTT. Translation gives CASEGGSRTGELFF.

The rearrangement links TRBV20-1 to TRBJ2-7; 10 nucleotides line up with TRBD1. Germline V CDR1 and CDR2: DFQATT, SNEGSKA (reference sequence). The CDR3 is made up of 13 amino acids. The J segment lost 4 bases and the V segment lost 3 bases, leaving 3 bases of the junction unmatched. The CDR3 reads CSASPDRGYEQYF. The CDR3 DNA reads TGCAGTGCTAGTCCGGACAGGGGGTACGAGCAGTACTTC.

This clonotype was detected many times. This chain joins TRBV3-1 and TRBJ2-7, with a tentative D call TRBD1 (6 bases). The CDR3 is 12 amino acids. V dropped 3 bases and J dropped 5 bases, with 8 bases sitting between them. CDR1 and CDR2 (germline): LGHDT, YNNKEL (reference sequence). In DNA, the CDR3 is TGTGCCAGCAGCCAGGGGGCGGACGAGCAGTACTTC. It translates to CASSQGADEQYF.

This clonotype has more than one count but fewer than ten. The gene calls are TRBV4-3 and TRBJ2-3; TRBD2 matches at 10 bases. This CDR3 spans 16 amino acids. Germline V gives CDR1 LGHNA, CDR2 YSLEER. Trimming at V came to 4 bases and at J to 2 bases, leaving 6 bases not matched to a gene. For the CDR3, the DNA is TGCGCCAGCAGCCGCGGGCTAGCGGGAGTCACAGATACGCAGTATTTT. Amino acid sequence: CASSRGLAGVTDTQYF.

The rearrangement uses TRBV12-3 or TRBV12-4 and TRBJ2-1, with TRBD2 matching 11 bases. The junction had 2 bases not matched to a gene; V was cut back by 4 bases and J by 0 bases. CDR3 length equals 16 residues. CDR3 in DNA: TGTGCCAGCAGTTCTAGCGGGAGGATCTCCTACAATGAGCAGTTCTTC. It specifies CASSSSGRISYNEQFF.

This clonotype appeared a few times. The chain links TRBV7-9 to TRBJ2-7; 9 bases are shared with TRBD2. This CDR3 comprises 14 residues. Germline CDR1 and CDR2: SEHNR and FQNEAQ (reference sequence). After removal of 3 bases from V and 1 base from J, the junction contained 1 base not matched to a gene. The DNA for the CDR3 is TGTGCCAGCAGCTTTCTAGCGGGATCCTACGAGCAGTACTTC. It codes for CASSFLAGSYEQYF.

This clonotype showed up many times. The V and J genes are TRBV29-1 and TRBJ1-2, with D possibly TRBD1 on 5 matching bases. V lost 6 bases to trimming and J lost 2 bases, with 19 bases between them. Germline V CDR1 and CDR2: SQVTM, ANQGSEA. This CDR3 has 15 residues. CDR3 sequence reads: CSVLPSGGKNYGYTF. Written as DNA, the CDR3 is TGCAGCGTCCTCCCGTCGGGGGGGAAGAACTATGGCTACACCTTC.

This clonotype has more than one count but fewer than ten. V is TRBV25-1 and J is TRBJ1-2, with 12 bases lining up with TRBD1. The germline gives CDR1 MGHDK, CDR2 SYGVNS. Trimming took 4 bases from V and 4 from J; bases not matched to a gene: 4. The CDR3 runs 15 residues. The CDR3 is CASSGGQGAVYGYTF. The CDR3 DNA reads TGTGCCAGCAGTGGGGGACAGGGGGCGGTCTATGGCTACACCTTC.

This clonotype was seen only a few times. This chain joins TRBV7-2 and TRBJ2-3; no firm D call. CDR1 SGHTA and CDR2 FQGNSA come from the germline V gene. V shed 5 bases and J shed 5 bases, with 11 bases lying between them. The length of the CDR3 is 13 residues. The CDR3 sequence is CASSPEWGDTQYF. The CDR3 bases are TGTGCCAGCAGCCCCGAGTGGGGAGATACGCAGTATTTT.

The J gene is TRBJ2-7, the V gene TRBV7-8; D gene ambiguous. V lost 4 bases and J 8 bases, leaving 15 bases between the germline ends. CDR1 and CDR2 from the germline V gene are SGHVS and FQNEAQ. CDR3 length: 13 residues. The DNA for the CDR3 is TGTGCCAGCAGCTGGGGATCGGTAAATCAGCAGTACTTC. Its protein product is CASSWGSVNQQYF.

This clonotype turned up a few times. The chain uses TRBV6-5 and TRBJ2-2; TRBD1 aligns across 7 bases. The CDR3 is 15 residues long. Per the germline V gene, CDR1 is MNHEY and CDR2 is SVGAGI. V was clipped by 2 bases and J by 3 bases; unmatched bases: 3. The CDR3 spells CASSYPGQHTGELFF. Written as DNA, the CDR3 is TGTGCCAGCAGTTACCCGGGACAGCACACCGGGGAGCTGTTTTTT.

The genes are TRBV30 and TRBJ2-7, with 11 bases lining up with TRBD2. The CDR3 covers 15 residues. J lost 2 bases, V lost 3 bases, and 6 bases had no gene match. CDR1 GTSNPN and CDR2 SVGIG come from the germline V gene (reference sequence). The CDR3 is CAWRSGLAGTYEQYF. The CDR3 DNA reads TGTGCCTGGAGGTCAGGACTAGCGGGTACCTACGAGCAGTACTTC.

This clonotype was seen more than once but under ten times. The chain recombines TRBV3-1 with TRBJ2-3, with 8 bases matching TRBD1. J lost 4 bases, V lost 4 bases, and 7 bases had no gene match. Germline CDR1 and CDR2: LGHDT and YNNKEL (reference sequence). The CDR3 is 15 amino acids. CDR3 in DNA: TGTGCCAGCAGCCGCCGGACAGGGCGGGCAGATACGCAGTATTTT. Translated, it gives CASSRRTGRADTQYF.